A selection of T cell receptor beta chains follows, all from one sample in a study of breast tumors, draining lymph nodes, adjacent tissues. One entry per CDR3 protein, called by TCRdb with MiXCR from the multiplex PCR reads. The data show some 170,000 distinct CDR3 sequences, about 33% seen once. The specimen sequenced was axillary lymph node tissue. These receptors originate from a female donor with breast cancer. Some clones in this sample may be carry-over from other donors' samples. The CDR3 runs from the conserved cysteine through the conserved F or W. Clone size is given for some rows only: seen once, a few or many times, or a class if the clone is expanded.

v_gene	j_gene	abundance	CDR3aa
TRBV29-1	TRBJ1-2	.	CSVTNYGYTF
TRBV12-3/TRBV12-4	TRBJ1-2	.	CASSLDPGLSYGYTF
TRBV6-5	TRBJ1-2	many	CASSPGSRYGYTF
TRBV12-3/TRBV12-4	TRBJ1-3	many	CASRSAEGVLGGNTIYF
TRBV7-9	TRBJ1-2	many	CASSLATESGYTF
TRBV7-3	TRBJ2-7	many	CASSFFAGPYEQYF
TRBV7-6	TRBJ1-4	.	CASSPLGLTNEKLFF
TRBV20-1	TRBJ1-5	many	CSALPRTGITQPQHF
TRBV24-1	TRBJ1-2	.	CATSDLDYGYTF
TRBV5-8	TRBJ2-3	many	CASSFGKDTQYF
TRBV9	TRBJ2-3	many	CASSVGGADTQYF
TRBV6-6	TRBJ1-6	many	CASSYGTGNNSPLHF
TRBV4-1	TRBJ1-3	many	CASSQEGTGFSSGNTIYF
TRBV6-5	TRBJ2-1	many	CASSTGTSAYNEQFF
TRBV20-1	TRBJ2-7	many	CSATPTGGNSQEQYF
TRBV9	TRBJ2-1	many	CASSVPPGRGSSYNEQFF
TRBV6-5	TRBJ1-6	.	CASSRNNSPLHF
TRBV24-1	TRBJ2-1	many	CATSDQARREQFF
TRBV2	TRBJ2-7	many	CASTRREGPYEQYF
TRBV27	TRBJ1-2	many	CASSLRVNYGYTF
TRBV20-1	TRBJ2-5	many	CSATRDLDKTQYF
TRBV9	TRBJ1-3	many	CASSAQGPGNTIYF
TRBV19	TRBJ1-1	few	CASSITGLMNTEAFF
TRBV30	TRBJ2-1	many	CAWSLGLAESSYNEQFF
TRBV11-2	TRBJ2-7	many	CASSPTGGNYEQYF
TRBV6-2/TRBV6-3	TRBJ2-3	many	CASSYRGLAGDSTDTQYF
TRBV7-2	TRBJ2-7	.	CASGPTSGRVYEQHF
TRBV7-2	TRBJ2-1	many	CASSFSSGTYNEQFF
TRBV5-6	TRBJ2-7	many	CASSRPGLAGFYEQYF
TRBV3-1	TRBJ2-6	many	CASGRTSGTSGANVLTF
TRBV4-1	TRBJ2-2	many	CASSPPGTSNTGELFF
TRBV28	TRBJ1-1	.	CAGSPTGSTEAFF
TRBV20-1	TRBJ2-5	once	CSARGGRGKQETQYF
TRBV10-3	TRBJ1-3	.	CAINRGQENF
TRBV7-9	TRBJ2-7	.	CASSPGQGVYYEQHF
TRBV10-3	TRBJ2-1	.	CAIRSDYSYNEQFF
TRBV9	TRBJ2-1	.	CVSSGGASSYNEQFF
TRBV5-6	TRBJ2-2	few	CATTRLEPAGWVGELFF
TRBV6-1	TRBJ2-2	many	CASSEIPGGNTGELFF
TRBV13	TRBJ2-7	.	CASSLKRSPYERYF
TRBV15	TRBJ1-1	many	CATSRAGQGNTEAFF
TRBV5-1	TRBJ1-6	many	CASSLKRDSGVNSPLHF
TRBV30	TRBJ1-2	many	CAWTVGGGYGYTF
TRBV5-6	TRBJ2-7	.	CASSLPEPTYERYF
TRBV27	TRBJ1-1	.	CASSYAGRGEAFF
TRBV12-3/TRBV12-4	TRBJ1-5	many	CASSARGRNQPQHF